The clone carrying this TCR beta chain was recorded a few times. What it binds is unknown. PCR involved 60 Vbeta and 13 Jbeta primers. TCRdb's copy holds only in-frame clones and misses some; the assay was immunoSEQ multiplex PCR. The sample has 80,000 to 100,000 clones, roughly 63% seen once; the top ten hold about 15%. The data belong to a study of cytomegalovirus exposure and HLA in healthy donors. Overall study findings and caveats: The classifier reportedly diagnosed cytomegalovirus status with high sensitivity and specificity. Productive status was seen about 87% or about 30% of the time for most TCR beta V segments in an earlier analysis.

Germline V gene lookup returns CDR1 LNHDA and CDR2 SQIVND (reference sequence). Trimming took 7 bases from V and 2 from J; bases not matched to a gene: 7. The CDR3 loop spans 14 amino acids. This sequence was found in a woman in her thirties or forties in good health and CMV-seropositive. The chain employs TRBV19 and TRBJ1-1; 7 positions match TRBD1. Material: PBMCs. CDR3 loop: CASTRTGVNTEAFF. CDR3 nucleotide sequence: TGTGCCAGTACCCGCACAGGGGTAAACACTGAAGCTTTCTTT.